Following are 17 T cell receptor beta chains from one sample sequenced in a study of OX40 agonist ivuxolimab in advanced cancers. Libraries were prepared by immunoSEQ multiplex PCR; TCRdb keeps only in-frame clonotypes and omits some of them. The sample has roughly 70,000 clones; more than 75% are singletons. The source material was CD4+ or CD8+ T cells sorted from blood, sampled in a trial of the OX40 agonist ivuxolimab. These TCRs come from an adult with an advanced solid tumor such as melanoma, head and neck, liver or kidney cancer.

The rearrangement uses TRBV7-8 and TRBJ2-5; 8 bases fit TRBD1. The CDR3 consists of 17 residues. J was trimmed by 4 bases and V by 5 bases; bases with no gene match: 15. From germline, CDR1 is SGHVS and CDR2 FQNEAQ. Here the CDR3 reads CASSLFLQGATRETQYF. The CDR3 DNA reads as TGTGCCAGCAGCCTCTTTCTTCAGGGGGCGACGAGAGAGACCCAGTACTTC.

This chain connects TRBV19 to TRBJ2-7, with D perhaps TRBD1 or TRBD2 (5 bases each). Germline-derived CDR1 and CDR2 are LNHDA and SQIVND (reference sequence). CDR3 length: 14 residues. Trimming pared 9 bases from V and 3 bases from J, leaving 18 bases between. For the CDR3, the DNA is TGTGCCAGCGCTTTCACAGCGGACAACTACGAGCAGTACTTC. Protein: CASAFTADNYEQYF.

In nucleotides, the CDR3 is TGCGCCAGCAGCTTGGGGCCACGGGGGGAAGAGACCCAGTACTTC. Its translation is CASSLGPRGEETQYF. The chain is built from TRBV5-1 and TRBJ2-5; 7 bases are a match to TRBD2. The junction had 5 bases not matched to a gene; V was cut back by 0 bases and J by 3 bases. Germline CDR1 and CDR2: SGHRS and YFSETQ. The length of the CDR3 is 15 residues.

In nucleotides, the CDR3 is TGTGCCAGCAGGCCACTTGGCGGGGGGAAAAACGAGCAGTACTTC. Amino acids: CASRPLGGGKNEQYF. The chain couples TRBV6-5 to TRBJ2-7; 8 nucleotides align to TRBD2. Germline CDR1 reads MNHEY; CDR2 reads SVGAGI. The CDR3 is 15 amino acids. V shed 6 bases and J 5 bases; nucleotides not matched to a gene: 12.

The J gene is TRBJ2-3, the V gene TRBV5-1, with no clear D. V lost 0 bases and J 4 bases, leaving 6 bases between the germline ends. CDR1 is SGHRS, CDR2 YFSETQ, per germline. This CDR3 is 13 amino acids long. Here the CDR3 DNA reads TGCGCCAGCAGCTTGGTAATTGCAGATACGCAGTATTTT. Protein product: CASSLVIADTQYF.

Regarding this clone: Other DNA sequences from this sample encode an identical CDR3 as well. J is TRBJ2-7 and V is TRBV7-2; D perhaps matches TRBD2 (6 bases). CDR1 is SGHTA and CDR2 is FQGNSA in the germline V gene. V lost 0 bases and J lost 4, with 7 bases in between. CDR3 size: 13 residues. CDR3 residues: CASSLAAGYEQYF. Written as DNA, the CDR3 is TGTGCCAGCAGCTTAGCGGCGGGATACGAGCAGTACTTC. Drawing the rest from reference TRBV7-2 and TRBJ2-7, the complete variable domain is GAGVSQSPSNKVTEKGKDVELRCDPISGHTALYWYRQSLGQGLEFLIYFQGNSAPDKSGLPSDRFSAERTGGSVSTLTIQRTQQEDSAVYLCASSLAAGYEQYFGPGTRLTVT.

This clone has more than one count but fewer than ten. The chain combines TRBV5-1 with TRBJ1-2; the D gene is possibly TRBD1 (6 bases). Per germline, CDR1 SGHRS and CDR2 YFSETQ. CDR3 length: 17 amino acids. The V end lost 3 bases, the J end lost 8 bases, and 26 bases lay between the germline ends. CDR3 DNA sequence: TGCGCCAGCAGCTCAGGCGGACAGTCAGGCCTTCGGGGAGGCTACACCTTC. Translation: CASSSGGQSGLRGGYTF.

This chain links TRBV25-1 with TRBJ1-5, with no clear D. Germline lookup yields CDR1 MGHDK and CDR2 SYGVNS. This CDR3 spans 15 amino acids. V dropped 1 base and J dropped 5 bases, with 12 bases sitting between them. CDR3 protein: CASSEFGGSDQPQHF. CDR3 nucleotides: TGTGCCAGCAGTGAATTCGGAGGGAGTGATCAGCCCCAGCATTTT.

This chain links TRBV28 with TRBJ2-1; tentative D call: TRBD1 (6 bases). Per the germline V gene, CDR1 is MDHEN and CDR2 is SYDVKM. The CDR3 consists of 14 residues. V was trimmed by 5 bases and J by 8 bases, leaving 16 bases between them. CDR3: CASSPFKQGDEQFF. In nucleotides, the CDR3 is TGTGCCAGCAGTCCTTTCAAACAGGGCGATGAGCAGTTCTTC. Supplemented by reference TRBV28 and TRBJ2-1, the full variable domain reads DVKVTQSSRYLVKRTGEKVFLECVQDMDHENMFWYRQDPGLGLRLIYFSYDVKMKEKGDIPEGYSVSREKKERFSLILESASTNQTSMYLCASSPFKQGDEQFFGPGTRLTVL.

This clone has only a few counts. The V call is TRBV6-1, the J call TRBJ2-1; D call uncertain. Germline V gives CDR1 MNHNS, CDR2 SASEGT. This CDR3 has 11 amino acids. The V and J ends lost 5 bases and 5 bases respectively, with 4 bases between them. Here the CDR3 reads CASSPNNEQFF. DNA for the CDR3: TGTGCCAGCAGTCCGAACAATGAGCAGTTCTTC.

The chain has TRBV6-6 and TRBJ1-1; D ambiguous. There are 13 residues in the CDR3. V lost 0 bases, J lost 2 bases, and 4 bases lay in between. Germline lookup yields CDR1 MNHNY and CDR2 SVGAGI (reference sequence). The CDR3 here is CASSYSINTEAFF. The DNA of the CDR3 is TGTGCCAGCAGTTACTCGATCAACACTGAAGCTTTCTTT.

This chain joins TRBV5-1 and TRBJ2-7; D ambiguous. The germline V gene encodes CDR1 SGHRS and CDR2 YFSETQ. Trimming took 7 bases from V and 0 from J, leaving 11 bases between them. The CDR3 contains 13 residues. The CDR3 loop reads CASYTVPSYEQYF. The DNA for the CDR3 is TGCGCCAGCTACACCGTACCCTCCTACGAGCAGTACTTC.

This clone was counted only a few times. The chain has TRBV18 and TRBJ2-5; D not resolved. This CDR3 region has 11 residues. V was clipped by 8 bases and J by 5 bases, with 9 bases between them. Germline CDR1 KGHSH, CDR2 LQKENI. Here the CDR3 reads CASTGGETQYF. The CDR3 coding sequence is TGTGCCAGCACCGGTGGGGAGACCCAGTACTTC. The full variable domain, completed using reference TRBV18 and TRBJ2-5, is NAGVMQNPRHLVRRRGQEARLRCSPMKGHSHVYWYRQLPEEGLKFMVYLQKENIIDESGMPKERFSAEFPKEGPSILRIQQVVRGDSAAYFCASTGGETQYFGPGTRLLVL.

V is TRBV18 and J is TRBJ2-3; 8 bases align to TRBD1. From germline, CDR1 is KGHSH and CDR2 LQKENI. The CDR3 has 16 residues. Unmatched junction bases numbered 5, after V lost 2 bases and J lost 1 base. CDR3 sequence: CASSPTGQGGTDTQYF. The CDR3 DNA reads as TGTGCCAGCTCACCAACCGGACAGGGAGGCACAGATACGCAGTATTTT.

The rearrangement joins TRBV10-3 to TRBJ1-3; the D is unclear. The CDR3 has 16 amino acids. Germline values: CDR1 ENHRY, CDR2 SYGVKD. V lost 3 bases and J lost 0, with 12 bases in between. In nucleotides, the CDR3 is TGTGCCATCAGTGATTCGAGGCGAGCCTCTGGAAACACCATATATTTT. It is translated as CAISDSRRASGNTIYF.

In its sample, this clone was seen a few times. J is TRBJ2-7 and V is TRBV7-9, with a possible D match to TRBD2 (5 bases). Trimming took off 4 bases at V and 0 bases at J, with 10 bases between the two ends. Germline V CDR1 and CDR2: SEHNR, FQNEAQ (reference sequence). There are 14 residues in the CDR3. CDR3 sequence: CASSSQRSSYEQYF. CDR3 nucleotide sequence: TGTGCCAGCAGCTCCCAGCGGAGCTCCTACGAGCAGTACTTC.

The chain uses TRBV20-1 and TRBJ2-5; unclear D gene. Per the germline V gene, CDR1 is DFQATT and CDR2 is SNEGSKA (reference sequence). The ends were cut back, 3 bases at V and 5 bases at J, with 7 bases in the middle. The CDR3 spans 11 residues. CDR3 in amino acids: CSASSMETQYF. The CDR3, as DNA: TGCAGTGCTAGCTCTATGGAGACCCAGTACTTC.